This is a list of T cell receptor beta chains from one sample in a study of CD8 T cells in ankylosing spondylitis. TCRdb independently ran MiXCR on the 5' RACE reads; one entry per CDR3 protein. The sample yields 350,000 or so distinct CDR3 sequences, about 14% seen once. The sequenced sample was blood, either unsorted or a sorted T cell fraction (not recorded which). Receptors originate from a male donor with ankylosing spondylitis or in good health (not recorded which). Each CDR3 is given with its conserved first and last residue. Each record gives: V gene, D gene, clone size, J gene, CDR3 protein, CDR3 DNA. D genes are given only for firm matches. Clone size, where shown, is once, few, many, or a class for clones that have expanded.

V: TRBV11-1; D: TRBD2; size: NA; J: TRBJ2-5; CDR3: CASSYNPGLVGETQYF; DNA: TGTGCCAGCAGTTATAATCCGGGACTAGTCGGTGAGACCCAGTACTTC
V: TRBV5-1; D: TRBD2; size: NA; J: TRBJ2-3; CDR3: CASSWTSGRGGTDTQYF; DNA: TGCGCCAGCAGCTGGACTAGCGGGAGAGGGGGCACAGATACGCAGTATTTT
V: TRBV6-1; D: TRBD1; size: few; J: TRBJ2-7; CDR3: CASILGQGAYEQYF; DNA: TGTGCCAGCATCCTCGGACAGGGGGCCTACGAGCAGTACTTC
V: TRBV20-1; D: NA; size: few; J: TRBJ1-5; CDR3: CSARTPGQPQHF; DNA: TGCAGTGCTCGGACTCCCGGTCAGCCCCAGCATTTT
V: TRBV10-3; D: TRBD1; size: NA; J: TRBJ1-1; CDR3: CAIAGTGNTEAFF; DNA: TGTGCCATCGCCGGGACAGGGAACACTGAAGCTTTCTTT
V: TRBV4-1; D: TRBD1; size: NA; J: TRBJ1-1; CDR3: CASSQDRDRATEAFF; DNA: TGCGCCAGCAGCCAAGATAGGGACAGGGCCACTGAAGCTTTCTTT
V: TRBV11-3; D: NA; size: many; J: TRBJ2-1; CDR3: CASSPGQGGNEQFF; DNA: TGTGCCAGCAGCCCCGGACAGGGAGGGAATGAGCAGTTCTTC
V: TRBV5-6; D: NA; size: NA; J: TRBJ2-5; CDR3: CASDNRAGETQYF; DNA: TGTGCCAGCGACAACAGGGCCGGAGAGACCCAGTACTTC
V: TRBV20-1; D: TRBD1; size: NA; J: TRBJ2-2; CDR3: CSARRKGQPNTGELFF; DNA: TGCAGTGCTAGAAGGAAGGGACAGCCGAACACCGGGGAGCTGTTTTTT
V: TRBV7-9; D: NA; size: NA; J: TRBJ2-3; CDR3: CASSLAGLGDTQYF; DNA: TGTGCCAGCAGCTTAGCAGGCCTTGGAGATACGCAGTATTTT
V: TRBV11-2; D: TRBD2; size: NA; J: TRBJ2-7; CDR3: CASSPSGGATYEQYF; DNA: TGTGCCAGCAGCCCTAGCGGGGGTGCGACCTACGAGCAGTACTTC
V: TRBV29-1; D: NA; size: NA; J: TRBJ2-7; CDR3: CSVGPGSYEQYF; DNA: NA